This TCR beta chain was recorded in a study of blood T cell repertoires in COVID-19. Study background: Italy, Spain and the United States were the sources of the convalescent and acute COVID-19 samples. Sources were T cells, B-cell-depleted T cells, or PBMCs; the material itself was cDNA or gDNA.

Per the authors' pipeline: Amplification from reference gene primers served as the basis for estimated nucleated cell counts. The protocol was immunoSEQ multiplex PCR, while the TCRdb copy is restricted to in-frame clones and leaves out a portion. V, J and clone size were drawn from that table, and D and trimming were deduced from the DNA. The data show some 180,000 clones, with about 86% seen just once and roughly 20% held by the top ten. V shed 4 bases and J 7 bases; nucleotides not matched to a gene: 13. The CDR3 spans 16 residues. Germline assignment: CDR1 LGHNA and CDR2 YNFKEQ. Sequenced input: peripheral blood. The chain combines TRBV4-2 with TRBJ2-1; TRBD2 aligns across 7 bases. This sequence was found in a man between 65 and 85 years old with active or convalescent COVID-19. CDR3 in DNA: TGTGCCAGCAGCCCCAGTGGTGGCGGGAGTGTAAATGAGCAGTTCTTC. Protein: CASSPSGGGSVNEQFF.